These 18 T cell receptor beta chains share one sample of origin, sequenced in a study of T-cell reconstitution after alpha-beta-depleted transplantation in children. As it was prepared, the TCRbeta library received unique molecular identifiers. Each CDR3 protein is one row after TCRdb ran MiXCR on the PCR reads. This repertoire shows 350,000 to 450,000 distinct CDR3 sequences, approximately 20% found once; its top ten account for 3% to 4.5%. This material consisted of PBMCs from the stem cell graft donor, taken from the stem cell graft. These receptors were obtained from a human donor who donated a stem cell graft to a child with acute myeloid leukemia.

This chain connects TRBV7-8 to TRBJ1-1; the D is unclear. The germline gives CDR1 SGHVS, CDR2 FQNEAQ. The CDR3 length is 17 residues. Trimming stripped 7 bases from V and 6 bases from J, with 27 bases between. The CDR3 coding sequence is TGTGCCAGCACCAGATTAAGCGGTGGTTCTCCTATCCCTGAAGCTTTCTTT. Its protein is CASTRLSGGSPIPEAFF.

The genes are TRBV3-1 and TRBJ2-7; D not resolved. V lost 4 bases and J 2 bases, leaving 9 bases between the germline ends. The germline V gene has CDR1 LGHDT and CDR2 YNNKEL (reference sequence). CDR3 length equals 13 residues. CDR3 in amino acids: CASSPGWTYEQYF. CDR3 DNA: TGTGCCAGCAGCCCTGGGTGGACCTACGAGCAGTACTTC.

The genes are TRBV18 and TRBJ2-1; maybe TRBD2 (6 bases). The CDR3 is made up of 14 amino acids. Germline CDR1 and CDR2: KGHSH and LQKENI. The V end was cut by 5 bases, the J end by 6 bases, with 14 bases between. CDR3 nucleotide sequence: TGTGCCAGCTCATCCGCCGGGACTGCCAATGAGCAGTTCTTC. It specifies CASSSAGTANEQFF.

This clonotype was found a few times. The chain uses TRBV19 and TRBJ1-5; the D is unclear. Looked up from germline, CDR1 is LNHDA and CDR2 is SQIVND (reference sequence). Deletions cut 7 bases from V and 0 bases from J, with 7 bases between. The CDR3 spans 13 residues. The CDR3 reads CASKGISNQPQHF. CDR3 nucleotide sequence: TGTGCCAGTAAGGGAATTAGCAATCAGCCCCAGCATTTT.

This clonotype showed up just once. The chain combines TRBV3-1 with TRBJ2-7, with 7 bases aligning to TRBD1. Germline-derived CDR1 and CDR2 are LGHDT and YNNKEL (reference sequence). This CDR3 has 14 amino acids. Trimming removed 3 bases from V and 2 bases from J; junction bases left unmatched: 4. The CDR3 nucleotides read TGTGCCAGCAGCCACTCGACAGGGACCTACGAGCAGTACTTC. It codes for CASSHSTGTYEQYF.

This clonotype has more than one count but fewer than ten. The chain recombines TRBV15 with TRBJ2-3; D is ambiguous. CDR3 length: 17 residues. CDR1 LNHNV and CDR2 YYDKDF come from the germline V gene (reference sequence). Trimming took off 0 bases at V and 0 bases at J, with 13 bases between the two ends. The CDR3 region is CATSRDRATTSTDTQYF. The CDR3 DNA reads TGTGCCACCAGCAGAGATAGGGCGACAACTAGCACAGATACGCAGTATTTT.

This clonotype was detected only a few times. The chain uses TRBV12-3 or TRBV12-4 and TRBJ2-3; D possibly corresponds to TRBD2 (5 bases). Trimming removed 7 bases at V and 0 bases at J, with 11 bases between. This CDR3 region has 14 residues. The CDR3, as DNA: TGTGCCAGCAATGAGGGCCACAGCACAGATACGCAGTATTTT. Translation gives CASNEGHSTDTQYF.

V gene TRBV5-4 combines with J gene TRBJ1-1; D unclear. V dropped 3 bases and J dropped 3 bases, with 15 bases sitting between them. The CDR3 runs 15 residues. Germline values: CDR1 SGHNT, CDR2 YYREEE (reference sequence). The CDR3 region is CASSSPGLADTEAFF. CDR3 bases: TGTGCCAGCAGCTCCCCGGGGTTGGCGGACACTGAAGCTTTCTTT.

This chain connects TRBV5-1 to TRBJ1-5, with a tentative D call TRBD1 (5 bases). Germline CDR1 and CDR2: SGHRS and YFSETQ. Trimming shortened V by 9 bases and J by 6 bases, and 19 bases separated the two germline ends. The CDR3 runs to 14 residues. The CDR3 nucleotides read TGCGCCACCGCGGGACCGTGGGACGGTCAGCCCCAGCATTTT. Translated: CATAGPWDGQPQHF. Full variable domain (missing parts from reference TRBV5-1 and TRBJ1-5): KAGVTQTPRYLIKTRGQQVTLSCSPISGHRSVSWYQQTPGQGLQFLFEYFSETQRNKGNFPGRFSGRQFSNSRSEMNVSTLELGDSALYLCATAGPWDGQPQHFGDGTRLSIL.

Many counts were recorded for this clonotype. The genes are TRBV20-1 and TRBJ2-7; TRBD1 might be the D (6 bases). Between the trimmed V and J ends, which lost 3 bases and 7 bases, there was a span of 16 bases. This CDR3 contains 13 residues. Germline loops: CDR1 DFQATT, CDR2 SNEGSKA (reference sequence). CDR3 residues: CSASDRLTREQYF. CDR3 sequence (DNA): TGCAGTGCTAGCGACAGGCTGACGAGAGAGCAGTACTTC.

The chain uses TRBV5-1 and TRBJ2-4, with D maybe TRBD1 (5 bases). This CDR3 contains 15 residues. With 1 base removed from V and 5 bases from J, the gap between germline ends came to 13 bases. Germline CDR1 is SGHRS and CDR2 is YFSETQ. CDR3 DNA sequence: TGCGCCAGCAGCTTGATCCGGCCAGGGCAAAACATTCAGTACTTC. Residues: CASSLIRPGQNIQYF. The full variable domain, its missing parts supplied by reference TRBV5-1 and TRBJ2-4, is KAGVTQTPRYLIKTRGQQVTLSCSPISGHRSVSWYQQTPGQGLQFLFEYFSETQRNKGNFPGRFSGRQFSNSRSEMNVSTLELGDSALYLCASSLIRPGQNIQYFGAGTRLSVL.

This clonotype was seen repeatedly, ten times or more. V and J are TRBV20-1 and TRBJ1-1; D is undetermined. Germline V gene lookup returns CDR1 DFQATT and CDR2 SNEGSKA (reference sequence). V was cut by 2 bases and J by 5 bases, with 15 bases left in between. This CDR3 comprises 14 residues. The CDR3 nucleotides are TGCAGTGCTAGACCGGAGACACTTGGGACTGAAGCTTTCTTT. Protein product: CSARPETLGTEAFF.

This clonotype was seen repeatedly, ten times or more. The rearrangement joins TRBV9 to TRBJ2-1; 7 positions match TRBD2. The germline gives CDR1 SGDLS, CDR2 YYNGEE. Trimming at V came to 4 bases and at J to 2 bases, leaving 6 bases not matched to a gene. This CDR3 is built from 15 residues. CDR3 residues: CASSPHRGAYNEQFF. DNA for the CDR3: TGTGCCAGCAGCCCCCACCGGGGGGCCTACAATGAGCAGTTCTTC.

This clonotype was counted a few times. This chain joins TRBV12-3 or TRBV12-4 and TRBJ2-1, with 7 bases aligning to TRBD2. This CDR3 region has 14 residues. The V segment lost 3 bases and the J segment 8 bases; nucleotides outside the gene matches: 7. The CDR3 region has the DNA TGTGCCAGCAGTTTGGGAGGGGCGGGGGATGAGCAGTTCTTC. It encodes CASSLGGAGDEQFF.

The chain has TRBV6-2 or TRBV6-3 and TRBJ2-2, with TRBD2 identical over 8 bases. V gave up 0 bases and J gave up 4 bases; unmatched junction bases: 7. This CDR3 region has 17 residues. Germline values: CDR1 MNHEY, CDR2 SVGEGT. CDR3 in DNA: TGTGCCAGCAGTTACTCGGGAGCGGGAGTCCGCACCGGGGAGCTGTTTTTT. This codes for CASSYSGAGVRTGELFF.

This chain connects TRBV7-2 to TRBJ2-1, with D perhaps matching TRBD2 (6 bases). V was clipped by 2 bases and J by 9 bases, with 17 bases between them. Germline CDR1 and CDR2: SGHTA and FQGNSA. This CDR3 is built from 15 residues. The CDR3: CASSLMPGEVTEQFF. The CDR3 region has the DNA TGTGCCAGCAGCTTAATGCCGGGAGAAGTCACTGAGCAGTTCTTC.

V usage is TRBV24-1 and J usage is TRBJ2-7, with TRBD1 matching over 7 bases. This CDR3 spans 13 amino acids. J lost 3 bases, V lost 8 bases, and 6 bases had no gene match. CDR1 and CDR2 from the germline V gene are KGHDR and SFDVKD. The CDR3 loop is CATMGQSDYEQYF. The CDR3 nucleotides read TGTGCCACCATGGGACAGAGCGACTACGAGCAGTACTTC.

This clonotype occurred a few times. The chain couples TRBV5-1 to TRBJ2-1; 9 nucleotides line up with TRBD1. The ends lost 2 bases at V and 5 bases at J; junction bases unmatched: 8. This CDR3 comprises 16 residues. Germline-derived CDR1 and CDR2 are SGHRS and YFSETQ. This CDR3 reads CASSLAGTGTHNEQFF. The DNA of the CDR3 is TGCGCCAGCAGCTTAGCCGGGACAGGGACCCACAATGAGCAGTTCTTC.